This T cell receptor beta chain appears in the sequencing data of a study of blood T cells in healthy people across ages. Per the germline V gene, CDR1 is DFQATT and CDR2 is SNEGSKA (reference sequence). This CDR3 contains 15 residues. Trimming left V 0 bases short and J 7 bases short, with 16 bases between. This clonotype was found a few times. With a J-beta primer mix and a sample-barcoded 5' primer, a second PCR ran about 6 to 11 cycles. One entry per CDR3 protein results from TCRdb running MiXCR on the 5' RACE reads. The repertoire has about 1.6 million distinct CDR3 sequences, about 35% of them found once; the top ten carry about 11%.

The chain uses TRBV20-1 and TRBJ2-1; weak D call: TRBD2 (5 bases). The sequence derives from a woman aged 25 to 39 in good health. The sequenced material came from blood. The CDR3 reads CSARDSARARNEQFF. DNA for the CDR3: TGCAGTGCTAGAGATTCTGCGAGGGCCCGAAATGAGCAGTTCTTC.